Reported below is one T cell receptor beta chain. TCRdb keeps only in-frame clones here, not all; method: immunoSEQ multiplex PCR. This sample has approximately 200,000 clones, with approximately 86% found just once. The sample is drawn from a study of blood T cell repertoires in COVID-19. Study-wide context: Acute-phase and convalescent COVID-19 samples originated in the United States, Italy and Spain.

The CDR3 is 13 residues long. Adults between roughly 18 and 95 years of age took part from more than 20 US areas. The chain recombines TRBV21-1 with TRBJ2-3; the table calls TRBD1, which could not be checked here. TRBV21-1 is labeled a pseudogene. The clonotype was recovered from a woman aged 25-40 years who had been exposed to COVID-19. Sequences were obtained from PBMCs or T cells enriched from blood (not recorded which). This chain's CDR3 is CASDLARPDTQYF. CDR3 sequence (DNA): TGTGCCAGCGATCTGGCCCGTCCAGATACGCAGTATTTT.